This TCR beta chain appears in the sequencing data of a study of CD8+ T cells in alopecia areata. Study overall: Tofacitinib treatment spanned 6 to 18 months, with 6 months off drug afterward.

The CDR3 consists of 16 residues. The germline V gene encodes CDR1 MNHNY and CDR2 SVGAGI (reference sequence). J was trimmed by 5 bases and V by 11 bases; bases with no gene match: 17. Once RNA had been extracted, it was reverse transcribed into cDNA to act as the sequencing template. Libraries were prepared by immunoSEQ multiplex PCR; TCRdb keeps only in-frame clonotypes and omits some of them. The sample holds over 50,000 clones, under 55% seen once. V gene TRBV6-6 combines with J gene TRBJ2-5, with TRBD1 matching 10 bases. The receptor was derived from a human donor with alopecia areata. This material consisted of CD8+ T cells sorted from blood, taken at week 0. The CDR3 DNA is TGTGCCTCCGACAGGGGGCCCAATAAACTCATTGAGACCCAGTACTTC. This sequence encodes CASDRGPNKLIETQYF.